Following are 14 T cell receptor beta chains from one sample sequenced in a study of radiotherapy plus CTLA-4 blockade in lung cancer. Generated by immunoSEQ multiplex PCR, the TCRdb table keeps only in-frame clones and is missing some. The sample holds about 70,000 clones, about 72% seen once. This material consisted of peripheral blood, taken from a patient treated with radiotherapy plus ipilimumab. The receptor set was obtained from a human donor with non-small cell lung cancer whose response to radiotherapy plus ipilimumab could not be evaluated. Some clones in this sample may be carry-over from other donors' samples.

This chain joins TRBV4-1 and TRBJ2-3; 11 bases line up with TRBD2. This CDR3 is 19 amino acids long. CDR1 is MGHRA and CDR2 is YSYEKL in the germline V gene. V lost 0 bases, J lost 6 bases, and 14 bases stayed unmatched. CDR3 loop: CASSQDPTSGGGVYDTQYF. The DNA for the CDR3 is TGCGCCAGCAGCCAAGATCCCACTAGCGGGGGAGGGGTGTACGATACGCAGTATTTT.

The J gene is TRBJ2-1, the V gene TRBV29-1; 8 bases agree with TRBD2. The V and J ends lost 7 bases and 6 bases, in that order; junction bases with no gene match: 11. The CDR3 loop spans 14 amino acids. The germline gives CDR1 SQVTM, CDR2 ANQGSEA. Here the CDR3 reads CSGIRGGRGNEQFF. The CDR3 region has the DNA TGCAGCGGAATTCGGGGGGGCAGAGGCAATGAGCAGTTCTTC.

The CDR3 reads CASSWGTGRSTDTQYF. CDR3 in DNA: TGCGCCAGCAGCTGGGGGACAGGGCGGAGCACAGATACGCAGTATTTT. V is TRBV5-1 and J is TRBJ2-3; 9 nucleotides agree with TRBD1. V gave up 3 bases and J gave up 0 bases; unmatched junction bases: 5. The CDR3 is made up of 16 amino acids. Germline lookup yields CDR1 SGHRS and CDR2 YFSETQ.

This chain joins TRBV5-1 and TRBJ2-2; D perhaps matches TRBD1 (5 bases). Deletions cut 5 bases from V and 5 bases from J, with 10 bases between. CDR1 and CDR2 from the germline V gene are SGHRS and YFSETQ. The CDR3 consists of 13 residues. This CDR3 is CASSPTVTGELFF. DNA of the CDR3: TGCGCCAGCAGTCCGACAGTGACCGGGGAGCTGTTTTTT.

This sequence joins TRBV19 and TRBJ1-6, with TRBD1 matching 8 bases. The CDR3 length is 15 residues. Germline CDR1 and CDR2: LNHDA and SQIVND (reference sequence). The J segment lost 7 bases and the V segment lost 5 bases, leaving 7 bases of the junction unmatched. DNA for the CDR3: TGTGCCAGTAGTGTGACAGGGGTCGTCAATTCACCCCTCCACTTT. As protein: CASSVTGVVNSPLHF.

This clone was seen just once. CDR3 region: CASSQELAGVSYEQYF. CDR3 DNA sequence: TGCGCCAGCAGCCAAGAACTAGCGGGGGTGTCCTACGAGCAGTACTTC. The chain recombines TRBV4-3 with TRBJ2-7, with TRBD2 identical over 11 bases. With 0 bases clipped from V and 1 base from J, the junction kept 2 bases outside the gene matches. CDR3 length: 16 residues. Per germline, CDR1 LGHNA and CDR2 YSLEER.

V is TRBV18 and J is TRBJ2-3; 8 nucleotides agree with TRBD1. Germline V gives CDR1 KGHSH, CDR2 LQKENI. The CDR3 loop spans 16 amino acids. V lost 3 bases to trimming and J lost 5 bases; unmatched junction nucleotides: 10. The CDR3 sequence: CASSPPVQGAGDTQYF. The CDR3 nucleotides are TGTGCCAGCTCACCCCCGGTCCAGGGGGCCGGAGATACGCAGTATTTT.

This clone was recorded only once. The chain carries TRBV6-4 and TRBJ1-5; the D is unclear. Between the trimmed V and J ends, which lost 10 bases and 7 bases, there was a span of 17 bases. The CDR3 runs to 13 residues. Germline V gives CDR1 MRHNA, CDR2 SNTAGT. CDR3 region: CATGVEAGQPQHF. The CDR3 bases are TGTGCCACCGGCGTTGAGGCGGGGCAGCCCCAGCATTTT.

The V gene is TRBV29-1, the J gene TRBJ1-1, with 7 nucleotides matching TRBD1. V lost 4 bases, J lost 1 base, and 6 bases stayed unmatched. The CDR3 runs 14 residues. Germline CDR1 is SQVTM and CDR2 is ANQGSEA. The CDR3 protein is CSVVDRPGNTEAFF. The CDR3 nucleotides read TGCAGCGTTGTGGACAGGCCGGGGAACACTGAAGCTTTCTTT.

The gene calls are TRBV2 and TRBJ2-7; 7 bases are shared with TRBD1. After removal of 7 bases from V and 5 bases from J, the junction contained 8 bases not matched to a gene. The V gene's germline CDR1 is SNHLY and CDR2 FYNNEI. This CDR3 comprises 13 residues. The CDR3 DNA sequence: TGTGCCAGCATCCGGACAGGCGATGACGAGCAGTACTTC. Translated, it gives CASIRTGDDEQYF.

Written as DNA, the CDR3 is TGTGCCAGCAGCCCCTACCTAGGGAGCACCATATATTTT. Translated, it gives CASSPYLGSTIYF. The chain joins TRBV6-5 to TRBJ1-3; D is unclear. Germline V gene lookup returns CDR1 MNHEY and CDR2 SVGAGI. Trimming cost V 6 bases and J 9 bases, with 15 bases left between them. The CDR3 consists of 13 residues.

This rearrangement joins TRBV28 to TRBJ1-5; D ambiguous. V was pared by 4 bases and J by 5 bases, with 12 bases between. In germline, CDR1 is MDHEN, CDR2 SYDVKM. This CDR3 is 14 amino acids long. CDR3 sequence (DNA): TGTGCCAGCAGTTCGTCGAGTCGCCATCAGCCCCAGCATTTT. Protein product: CASSSSSRHQPQHF.

The rearrangement links TRBV18 to TRBJ1-1; D may be TRBD1 (6 bases). This CDR3 contains 17 residues. Per the germline V gene, CDR1 is KGHSH and CDR2 is LQKENI. V lost 5 bases and J 4 bases, leaving 23 bases between the germline ends. The CDR3 DNA reads TGTGCCAGCTCATCCTACAGGGTACAGCTTAGGGGCACTGAAGCTTTCTTT. Translated: CASSSYRVQLRGTEAFF.

This clone was counted once. The chain couples TRBV6-6 to TRBJ2-1; 11 bases map to TRBD2. Germline V gives CDR1 MNHNY, CDR2 SVGAGI (reference sequence). With V trimmed by 2 bases and J by 9 bases, 9 bases remained unmatched. There are 16 residues in the CDR3. The CDR3 coding sequence is TGTGCCAGCAGTTACGGTCCGCTAGCGGGGGGCGCTGAGCAGTTCTTC. The encoded protein is CASSYGPLAGGAEQFF.